Reported below is one T cell receptor (beta chain). TCR beta VDJ combinations and CDR3 sequences were profiled from genomic DNA. TCRdb independently ran MiXCR on the reads; one entry per CDR3 protein. This sample has about 200,000 distinct CDR3 sequences, with roughly two thirds found just once. The germline V gene has CDR1 SNHLY and CDR2 FYNNEI. The V end lost 3 bases, the J end lost 6 bases, and 12 bases lay between the germline ends. This CDR3 is 14 amino acids long. These data belong to a study of CD8+CD57+ T cells in acquired aplastic anemia. Study-level background: Sorting CD4+ and CD8+ cells gave DNA averaging approximately 3 ug.

The authors sequenced patients whose flow cytometry had shown CD8+CD57+ cell expansion. There were no patients without severe acquired aplastic anemia. Therapy had not been given to patients before blood sampling. The chain carries TRBV2 and TRBJ1-5; maybe TRBD1 (6 bases). This TCR was recovered from a human donor with aplastic anemia. The sample taken for sequencing was sorted CD4+, CD8+, or CD8+CD57+ T cells (not recorded which) from PBMCs. CDR3 DNA: TGTGCCAGCAGTGATACAGGGCTGGGTCAGCCCCAGCATTTT. As protein: CASSDTGLGQPQHF.